This TCR beta chain was recorded in a study of response to subunit inactivated influenza vaccine. CDR1 and CDR2 from the germline V gene are SNHLY and FYNNEI. CDR3 length: 14 amino acids. The ends were cut back, 6 bases at V and 7 bases at J, with 17 bases in the middle. MiXCR was run by TCRdb on the RT-PCR reads, yielding one entry per CDR3 protein. The sample holds 500,000 or so distinct CDR3 sequences, more than 15% seen once. The rearrangement uses TRBV2 and TRBJ2-3; TRBD2 might be the D (6 bases). The source was CD4+ T cells sorted from PBMCs, collected less than 30 months after vaccination. This TCR was sampled from a man between 45 and 75 years old who received an inactivated influenza vaccine. CDR3 loop: CASRAPGTANTQYF. The CDR3 bases are TGTGCCAGCAGGGCTCCCGGGACTGCAAATACGCAGTATTTT.